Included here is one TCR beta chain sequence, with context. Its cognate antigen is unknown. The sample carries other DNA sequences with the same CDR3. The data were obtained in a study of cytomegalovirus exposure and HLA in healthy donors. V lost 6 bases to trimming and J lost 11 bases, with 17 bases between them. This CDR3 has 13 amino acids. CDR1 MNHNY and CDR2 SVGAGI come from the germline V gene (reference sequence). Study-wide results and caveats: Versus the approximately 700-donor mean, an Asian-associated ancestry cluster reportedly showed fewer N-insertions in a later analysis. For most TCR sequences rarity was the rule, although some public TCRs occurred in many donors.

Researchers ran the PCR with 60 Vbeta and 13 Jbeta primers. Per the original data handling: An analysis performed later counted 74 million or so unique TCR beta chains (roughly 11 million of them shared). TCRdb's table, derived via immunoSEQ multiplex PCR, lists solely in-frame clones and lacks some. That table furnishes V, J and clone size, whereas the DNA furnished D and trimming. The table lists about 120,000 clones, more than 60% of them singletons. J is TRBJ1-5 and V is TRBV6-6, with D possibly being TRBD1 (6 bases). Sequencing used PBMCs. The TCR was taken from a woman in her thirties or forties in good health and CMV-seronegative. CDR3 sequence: CASSAGDAVAQHF. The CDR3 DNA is TGTGCCAGCAGCGCAGGGGACGCCGTGGCCCAGCATTTT.